The 16 T cell receptor beta chains in this list originate from one sample, sequenced in a study of T cells in Graves' hyperthyroidism and ophthalmopathy. Researchers amplified the TCR beta CDR3 regions from RNA transcripts. HTBI primers were used for first-round RT-PCR of the TCR CDR3. TCRdb re-called the multiplex PCR reads through MiXCR, storing one row per CDR3 protein. The sample yields approximately 100,000 distinct CDR3 sequences, 40% to 50% seen once. Sequences were obtained from blood. The origin of the receptors is a middle-aged man with Graves' hyperthyroidism.

This clonotype was counted ten times or more. V gene TRBV4-1 combines with J gene TRBJ2-1; 8 bases fit TRBD2. Germline-derived CDR1 and CDR2 are MGHRA and YSYEKL. The CDR3 loop spans 14 amino acids. Trimming cost V 0 bases and J 9 bases; bases outside gene matches: 4. CDR3 DNA: TGCGCCAGCAGCCAAGAGATGGCGGGAGGTGAGCAGTTCTTC. Translation: CASSQEMAGGEQFF.

The chain is built from TRBV20-1 and TRBJ1-1, with TRBD1 identical over 7 bases. CDR3 size: 15 residues. Germline CDR1 DFQATT, CDR2 SNEGSKA (reference sequence). V dropped 0 bases and J dropped 5; count of bases not matched to a gene: 9. The CDR3: CSARDVTGLGTEAFF. CDR3 coding DNA: TGCAGTGCTAGAGACGTGACAGGGTTGGGGACTGAAGCTTTCTTT.

To note about this clonotype: This clone may be a read error of a much larger clone one base away. J is TRBJ1-4 and V is TRBV19, with D perhaps matching TRBD1 (6 bases). The germline V gene has CDR1 LNHDA and CDR2 SQIVND (reference sequence). This CDR3 is 15 amino acids long. V was pared by 7 bases and J by 4 bases, with 16 bases between. The CDR3 reads CASMPGATINEKLFF. The CDR3 DNA is TGTGCCAGTATGCCGGGGGCTACAATTAATGAAAAACTGTTTTTT.

This clonotype was recorded at least ten times. The DNA for the CDR3 is TGCGCCAGCAGCTTGGGATCGAGGGGTGTCGAGACCCAGTACTTC. It is translated as CASSLGSRGVETQYF. V is TRBV5-1 and J is TRBJ2-5; D may correspond to TRBD1 or TRBD2 (5 bases each). The CDR3 is 15 amino acids. CDR1 and CDR2 (germline): SGHRS, YFSETQ. Trimming pared 0 bases from V and 5 bases from J, leaving 14 bases between.

This clonotype appeared many times. In this CDR3 the conserved last residue, phenylalanine or tryptophan, is missing, so a read error is likely. The chain couples TRBV10-3 to TRBJ1-2; D is possibly TRBD1 (5 bases). CDR3 length: 13 amino acids. V was trimmed by 3 bases and J by 8 bases, leaving 13 bases between them. Germline CDR1 ENHRY, CDR2 SYGVKD. The CDR3: CAISDWTREGYTL. CDR3 DNA sequence: TGTGCCATCAGTGATTGGACAAGGGAAGGCTACACCCTC.

This clonotype was detected many times. The gene calls are TRBV19 and TRBJ2-3; D tentatively reads TRBD1 or TRBD2 (5 bases each). Germline CDR1 and CDR2: LNHDA and SQIVND (reference sequence). Trimming removed 4 bases from V and 2 bases from J, with 7 bases in between. CDR3 length: 13 amino acids. CDR3 nucleotides: TGTGCCAGTAGTAGGGGGTACACAGATACGCAGTATTTT. Translated: CASSRGYTDTQYF.

This clonotype was counted at least ten times. V is TRBV9 and J is TRBJ2-5; tentative D call: TRBD1 (5 bases). Trimming stripped 0 bases from V and 5 bases from J, with 11 bases between. There are 14 residues in the CDR3. The V gene's germline CDR1 is SGDLS and CDR2 YYNGEE. CDR3 DNA: TGTGCCAGCAGCGTAGCAGGACAACCGGAGACCCAGTACTTC. It yields the protein CASSVAGQPETQYF.

This clonotype was detected ten times or more. The J gene is TRBJ2-5, the V gene TRBV15; TRBD2 aligns across 8 bases. Germline CDR1 reads LNHNV; CDR2 reads YYDKDF (reference sequence). J was trimmed by 5 bases and V by 1 base; bases with no gene match: 6. CDR3 size: 15 residues. The CDR3 region is CATSRASGGGETQYF. CDR3 nucleotides: TGTGCCACCAGCAGAGCGAGCGGGGGTGGGGAGACCCAGTACTTC. The full variable domain, rest sourced from reference TRBV15 and TRBJ2-5, is DAMVIQNPRYQVTQFGKPVTLSCSQTLNHNVMYWYQQKSSQAPKLLFHYYDKDFNNEADTPDNFQSRRPNTSFCFLDIRSPGLGDTAMYLCATSRASGGGETQYFGPGTRLLVL.

The chain couples TRBV9 to TRBJ1-2; possibly TRBD1 for D (5 bases). In germline, CDR1 is SGDLS, CDR2 YYNGEE. V shed 3 bases and J shed 6 bases, with 15 bases lying between them. The CDR3 covers 14 residues. DNA of the CDR3: TGTGCCAGCAGCGCAGGCCTGGGGGAGGATGGCTACACCTTC. This sequence encodes CASSAGLGEDGYTF.

This clonotype was seen at least ten times. The chain is built from TRBV5-1 and TRBJ1-2; D might be TRBD1 (6 bases). The CDR3 covers 12 residues. In germline, CDR1 is SGHRS, CDR2 YFSETQ. Trimming shortened V by 10 bases and J by 4 bases, and 14 bases separated the two germline ends. The CDR3 sequence is CASTGEGYGYTF. Written as DNA, the CDR3 is TGCGCCTCGACAGGAGAGGGCTATGGCTACACCTTC.

This clonotype was seen repeatedly, ten times or more. This chain uses TRBV19 with TRBJ2-5; 10 bases map to TRBD1. CDR1 and CDR2 from the germline V gene are LNHDA and SQIVND (reference sequence). Trimming at V came to 8 bases and at J to 5 bases, leaving 8 bases not matched to a gene. CDR3 size: 14 residues. The CDR3 sequence is CASAMTGGRETQYF. DNA for the CDR3: TGTGCCAGTGCGATGACAGGGGGCAGGGAGACCCAGTACTTC.

This clonotype is a singleton in its sample. As DNA, the CDR3 is TGTGCCATCAGTGAAAGGCAGGGTTATGGAAAACTGTTTTTT. Its translation: CAISERQGYGKLFF. The V and J genes are TRBV10-3 and TRBJ1-4; tentatively, D is TRBD1 (5 bases). The V gene's germline CDR1 is ENHRY and CDR2 SYGVKD. V was cut by 3 bases and J by 10 bases, with 15 bases left in between. The CDR3 extends over 14 amino acids.

This sequence joins TRBV10-3 and TRBJ2-1; 8 bases are a match to TRBD2. The V gene's germline CDR1 is ENHRY and CDR2 SYGVKD. J was trimmed by 6 bases and V by 4 bases; bases with no gene match: 8. CDR3 length: 15 amino acids. The CDR3 sequence is CAISGGLATCNEQFF. Written as DNA, the CDR3 is TGTGCCATCAGTGGAGGACTAGCAACCTGCAATGAGCAGTTCTTC.

This clonotype came up many times. This chain links TRBV20-1 with TRBJ2-1, with D possibly TRBD2 on 6 matching bases. The germline gives CDR1 DFQATT, CDR2 SNEGSKA (reference sequence). The CDR3 contains 16 residues. V lost 3 bases and J 9 bases, leaving 24 bases between the germline ends. CDR3 nucleotide sequence: TGCAGTGCTAGCCTCTCCCCTCTAGCGTCCGCTACTGAGCAGTTCTTC. Amino acids: CSASLSPLASATEQFF.

This clonotype was seen repeatedly, ten times or more. The genes are TRBV5-1 and TRBJ2-1; possibly TRBD2 for D (6 bases). Germline V gene lookup returns CDR1 SGHRS and CDR2 YFSETQ. Trimming pared 1 base from V and 9 bases from J, leaving 14 bases between. The CDR3 loop spans 14 amino acids. The CDR3 nucleotides are TGCGCCAGCAGCTTGTTTGTCGGGGGAGCTGAGCAGTTCTTC. This gives the protein CASSLFVGGAEQFF.

Points on this clonotype: One end of the junction does not line up with germline, which may come from a read error. The rearrangement links TRBV7-9 to TRBJ2-7; 14 bases match TRBD2. The CDR3 loop spans 15 amino acids. Germline CDR1 is SEHNR and CDR2 is FQNEAQ (reference sequence). DNA of the CDR3: TGTGCCAGCAGCGTAGCGGGGACTAGCGGGAGCGAGCAGTACTTC. This encodes CASSVAGTSGSEQYF.